The rows below give T cell receptor beta chains drawn from one sample of a study of blood T cell repertoires in COVID-19. The method was immunoSEQ multiplex PCR; TCRdb's version includes in-frame clones alone and lacks a portion of them. Of 350,000 to 450,000 clones detected, roughly 92% appear once; the ten largest clones hold 0.7% to 0.95%. Source material: PBMCs or T cells enriched from blood (not recorded which). Receptor source: a woman in her thirties or forties who had been exposed to COVID-19. Each CDR3 is given without its conserved first and last residue.

v_call cdr3_aa
TRBV15 ATSRRRGGNQPQH
TRBV11-3 ASSLGSRLAGVYEQF
TRBV2 ASKLQGGQANYGYT
TRBV30 AWARDRGSYGYT
TRBV12-3/TRBV12-4 ASSFYTDTQY
TRBV25-1 ASTPGHNSPLH
TRBV14 ASSPTGLAGRETQY
TRBV2 ASSGRDRGGTLH
TRBV6-5 ASSSNEGQGEKLF
TRBV5-4 ASSLEGGYNNEQF
TRBV12-3/TRBV12-4 ASSLYYEQY
TRBV7-2 ASSLGVQGFGGYT
TRBV5-1 ASSTHGQGASYEQY
TRBV4-1 ASSNRGGAGNTIY
TRBV7-2 ASSWLAGTDTQY
TRBV5-1 ASSFEGAVYGYT
TRBV5-1 ASSPGGTEAF
TRBV10-1 ASSESGTSTGELF
TRBV19 ASSMSYRGDTQY
TRBV9 ASSGTGTYEQY
TRBV3-1/TRBV3-2 ASSPTSGNYNEQF
TRBV27 ASRAGGPRETQY
TRBV6-5 ASTPRGMNTEAF
TRBV6-5 ASRKGLAASYEQY
TRBV3-1/TRBV3-2 ASSQGSGPTYEQY
TRBV15 ATSRDRGMFYGYT
TRBV15 ATSRGGLVTEAF
TRBV2 ASSDLAGKRDTQY
TRBV11-3 ASSSGNTEAF